This T cell receptor beta chain was profiled in a study of CD8+ T cells in alopecia areata. The sequencing template was cDNA reverse transcribed from extracted RNA. Sequencing was performed with immunoSEQ multiplex PCR; in TCRdb, only in-frame clones are kept and a portion is missing. The table records 150,000 to 200,000 clones, roughly 60% of them present only once. The treatment is: oral pan-JAK inhibitor, 5-10 mg twice daily. Peripheral blood samples and lesional scalp punch biopsies were obtained from alopecia areata patients. A FACSAria was used to sort CD4+ and CD8+ T cells. These cells came from PBMCs. This clone was detected only a few times. This specimen consisted of CD4+ T cells sorted from blood, obtained at week 24, from a patient treated with tofacitinib. The origin of this receptor is a human donor with alopecia areata.

DNA of the CDR3: TGCGCCAGCAGCCAAGAAATCAGGCAATCCGAGCAGTACTTC. Amino acid sequence: CASSQEIRQSEQYF. The gene calls are TRBV4-3 and TRBJ2-7; D gene uncertain. Germline V gene lookup returns CDR1 LGHNA and CDR2 YSLEER. This CDR3 is 14 amino acids long. Deletions cut 0 bases from V and 6 bases from J, with 12 bases between.